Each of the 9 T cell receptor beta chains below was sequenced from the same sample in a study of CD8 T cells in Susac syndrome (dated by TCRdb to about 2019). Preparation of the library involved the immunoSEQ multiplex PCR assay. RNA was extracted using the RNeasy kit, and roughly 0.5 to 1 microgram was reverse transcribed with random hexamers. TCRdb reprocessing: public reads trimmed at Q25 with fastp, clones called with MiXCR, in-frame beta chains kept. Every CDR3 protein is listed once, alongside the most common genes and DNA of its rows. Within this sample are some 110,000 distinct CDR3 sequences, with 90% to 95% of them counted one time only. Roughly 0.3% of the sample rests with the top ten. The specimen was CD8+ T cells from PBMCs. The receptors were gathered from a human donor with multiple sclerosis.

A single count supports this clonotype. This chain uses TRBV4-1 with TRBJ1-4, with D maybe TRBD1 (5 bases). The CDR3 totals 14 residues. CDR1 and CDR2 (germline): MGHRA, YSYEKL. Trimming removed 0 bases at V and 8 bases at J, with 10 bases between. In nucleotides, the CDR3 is TGCGCCAGCAGCCAAGATCCGAAGGGGGAAAAACTGTTTTTT. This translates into CASSQDPKGEKLFF.

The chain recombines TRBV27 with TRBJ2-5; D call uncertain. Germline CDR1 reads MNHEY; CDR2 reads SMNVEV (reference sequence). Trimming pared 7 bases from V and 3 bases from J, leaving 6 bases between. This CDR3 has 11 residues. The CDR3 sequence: CASNLEETQYF. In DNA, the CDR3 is TGTGCCAGCAACCTAGAAGAGACCCAGTACTTC.

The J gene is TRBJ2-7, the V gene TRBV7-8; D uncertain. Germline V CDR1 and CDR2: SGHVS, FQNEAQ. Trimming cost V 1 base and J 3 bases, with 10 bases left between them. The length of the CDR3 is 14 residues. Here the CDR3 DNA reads TGTGCCAGCAGCTTAGTGAGCGCTGGCTACGAGCAGTACGTC. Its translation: CASSLVSAGYEQYV.

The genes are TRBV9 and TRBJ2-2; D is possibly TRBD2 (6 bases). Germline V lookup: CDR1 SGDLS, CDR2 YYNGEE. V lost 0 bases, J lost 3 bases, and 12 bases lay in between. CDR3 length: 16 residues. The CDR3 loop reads CASSVDGGADTGELFF. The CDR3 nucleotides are TGTGCCAGCAGCGTAGACGGAGGGGCTGACACCGGGGAGCTGTTTTTT.

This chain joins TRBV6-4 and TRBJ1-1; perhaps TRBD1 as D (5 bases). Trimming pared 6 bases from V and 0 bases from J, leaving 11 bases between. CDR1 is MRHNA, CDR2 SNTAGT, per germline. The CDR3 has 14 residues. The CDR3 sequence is CASRGHYMNTEAFF. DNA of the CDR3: TGTGCCAGCAGAGGACATTACATGAACACTGAAGCTTTCTTT.

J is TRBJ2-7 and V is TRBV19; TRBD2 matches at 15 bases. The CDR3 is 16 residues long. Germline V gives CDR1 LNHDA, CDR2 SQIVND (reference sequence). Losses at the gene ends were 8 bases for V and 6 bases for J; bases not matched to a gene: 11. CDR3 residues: CASSTQPGLAGGEQYV. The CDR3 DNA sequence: TGTGCCAGTTCAACGCAACCGGGACTAGCGGGAGGCGAGCAGTACGTC.

CDR3 protein: CASSGTSGSYNEQFF. The DNA for the CDR3 is TGTGCCAGCAGCGGGACTAGCGGGTCCTACAATGAGCAGTTCTTC. V and J are TRBV2 and TRBJ2-1; 12 nucleotides line up with TRBD2. This CDR3 has 15 residues. J lost 1 base, V lost 6 bases, and 1 base had no gene match. CDR1 and CDR2 (germline): SNHLY, FYNNEI.

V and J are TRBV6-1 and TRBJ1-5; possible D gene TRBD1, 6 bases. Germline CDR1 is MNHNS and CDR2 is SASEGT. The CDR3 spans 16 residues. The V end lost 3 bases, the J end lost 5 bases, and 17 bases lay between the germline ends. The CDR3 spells CASSDLGGAGHQPQHF. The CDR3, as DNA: TGTGCCAGCAGTGACTTGGGGGGCGCGGGGCATCAGCCCCAGCATTTT.

In DNA, the CDR3 is TGTGCCAGCAGCTCTACTAGCGGGGGGGCCAATGAGCAGTTCTTC. Amino acid sequence: CASSSTSGGANEQFF. The V and J genes are TRBV7-6 and TRBJ2-1; 13 nucleotides line up with TRBD2. The V and J ends lost 4 bases and 6 bases, in that order; junction bases with no gene match: 3. The CDR3 consists of 15 residues. Germline CDR1 SGHVS, CDR2 FNYEAQ.